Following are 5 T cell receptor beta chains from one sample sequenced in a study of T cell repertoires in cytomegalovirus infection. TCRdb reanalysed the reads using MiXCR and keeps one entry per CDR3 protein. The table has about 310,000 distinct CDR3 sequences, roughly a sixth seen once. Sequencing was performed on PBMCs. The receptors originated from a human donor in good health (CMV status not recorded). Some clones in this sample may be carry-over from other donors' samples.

The DNA of the CDR3 is TGTGCCAGCAGCCAAGACGGGGGGAAGAATGAAAAACTGTTTTTT. Its translation is CASSQDGGKNEKLFF. This chain uses TRBV4-2 with TRBJ1-4; D might be TRBD1 (5 bases). V lost 0 bases, J lost 5 bases, and 10 bases lay in between. The CDR3 is 15 residues long. Germline-derived CDR1 and CDR2 are LGHNA and YNFKEQ.

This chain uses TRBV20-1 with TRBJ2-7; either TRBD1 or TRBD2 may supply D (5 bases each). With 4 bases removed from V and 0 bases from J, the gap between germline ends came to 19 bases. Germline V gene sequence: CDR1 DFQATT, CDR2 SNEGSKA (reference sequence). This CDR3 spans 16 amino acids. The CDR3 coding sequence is TGCAGTGCTACCACCCGGCGAGGGGTCAGCTCCTACGAGCAGTACTTC. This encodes CSATTRRGVSSYEQYF.

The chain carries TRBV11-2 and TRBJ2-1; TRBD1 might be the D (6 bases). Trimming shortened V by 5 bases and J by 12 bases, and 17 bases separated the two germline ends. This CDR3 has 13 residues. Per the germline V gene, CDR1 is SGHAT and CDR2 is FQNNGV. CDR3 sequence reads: CASSRAGLGGQFF. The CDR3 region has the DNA TGTGCCAGCAGCCGTGCAGGGTTAGGGGGGCAGTTCTTC.

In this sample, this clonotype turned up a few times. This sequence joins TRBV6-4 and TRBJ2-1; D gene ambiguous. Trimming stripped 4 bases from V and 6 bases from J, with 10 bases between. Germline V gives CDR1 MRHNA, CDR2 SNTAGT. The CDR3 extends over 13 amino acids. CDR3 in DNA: TGTGCCAGCAGTGGTGGGGTACTCAATGAGCAGTTCTTC. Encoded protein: CASSGGVLNEQFF.

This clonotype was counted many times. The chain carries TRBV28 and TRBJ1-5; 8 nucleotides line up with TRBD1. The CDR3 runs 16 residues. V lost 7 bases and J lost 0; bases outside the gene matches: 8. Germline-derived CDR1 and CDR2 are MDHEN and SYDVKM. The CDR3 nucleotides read TGTGCCAGCAATAGGGACAGGAGTTATAGCAATCAGCCCCAGCATTTT. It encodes CASNRDRSYSNQPQHF.